The rows below give T cell receptor beta chains drawn from one sample of a study of blood T cell repertoires in COVID-19. The protocol was immunoSEQ multiplex PCR, while the TCRdb copy is restricted to in-frame clones and leaves out a portion. Of approximately 190,000 clones in the sample, about nine tenths were seen once. The sample comprised peripheral blood. The source is a man in his sixties or seventies with active or convalescent COVID-19. Both conserved end residues are part of each CDR3. D genes are given only for firm matches. Clone size is shown for a subset of rows, as once, few, many or a class of expanded clone.

clone size	D gene	J gene	V gene	CDR3 DNA	CDR3 protein
-	-	TRBJ2-6	TRBV6-1	TGTGCCAGCAGTGAAGGGATTCAGGGTGGGTCTGGGGCCAACGTCCTGACTTTC	CASSEGIQGGSGANVLTF
-	TRBD2	TRBJ2-5	TRBV28	TGTGCCAGCAGTGCCCCTCGACAGACAGGGACTAGCGGGCAAGAGACCCAGTACTTC	CASSAPRQTGTSGQETQYF
once	-	TRBJ1-4	TRBV10-3	TGTGCCATCAGTGGAGGGGGTGAAAAACTGTTTTTT	CAISGGGEKLFF
once	TRBD1	TRBJ2-7	TRBV19	TGTGCCAGTACCCCGGGACAGGCGGCGGGAGAGCAGTACTTC	CASTPGQAAGEQYF
-	-	TRBJ2-5	TRBV28	TGTGCCAGCAGCCCCGCTCACGCGGGCAAGACCCAGTACTTC	CASSPAHAGKTQYF
once	-	TRBJ1-2	TRBV18	TGTGCCAGCTCACCCGCGGCCGGGAGCTTCTATGGCTACACCTTC	CASSPAAGSFYGYTF
-	TRBD1	TRBJ2-5	TRBV7-9	TGTGCCAGCAGCCAGATGGGACAGGGGCCTCAAGAGACCCAGTACTTC	CASSQMGQGPQETQYF
-	-	TRBJ1-5	TRBV19	TGTGCCAGTAGGAAAAAGCGAGAGAATAGCAATCAGCCCCAGCATTTT	CASRKKRENSNQPQHF
once	-	TRBJ2-1	TRBV7-9	TGTGCCAGCAGCACGGAACGACAGGCTGGCTACAATGAGCAGTTCTTC	CASSTERQAGYNEQFF
-	-	TRBJ2-3	TRBV4-3	TGCGCCAGCAGCCGGGACTTATACACAGATACGCAGTATTTT	CASSRDLYTDTQYF
few	-	TRBJ1-6	TRBV12-3/TRBV12-4	TGTGCCAGCAGTTTCAACAGGAATTCACCCCTCCACTTT	CASSFNRNSPLHF
-	-	TRBJ2-4	TRBV27	TGTGCCAGCAGTTTATTCGGAGGACAGCTAAAAAACATTCAGTACTTC	CASSLFGGQLKNIQYF
once	-	TRBJ2-5	TRBV5-4	TGTGCCAGCAGCAGGGGCCAAGAGACCCAGTACTTC	CASSRGQETQYF
once	-	TRBJ2-1	TRBV2	TGTGCCAGCAGTGAAGCGGGCGACTACAATGAGCAGTTCTTC	CASSEAGDYNEQFF
-	TRBD1	TRBJ1-6	TRBV7-2	TGTGCCAGCAGCCGCCTGACAGGGAACAATTCACCCCTCCACTTT	CASSRLTGNNSPLHF
-	-	TRBJ1-6	TRBV7-9	TGTGCCAGCAGCTTATCTAATTTGGATTCACCCCTCCACTTT	CASSLSNLDSPLHF
-	-	TRBJ2-3	TRBV21-1	TGTGCCAGCGGTCTGCCTAGCAGCGCAGATACGCAGTATTTT	CASGLPSSADTQYF
-	TRBD2	TRBJ2-2	TRBV6-2/TRBV6-3	TGTGCCAGCAGTTACGATGGGACTAGTTTCGGGGAGCTGTTTTTT	CASSYDGTSFGELFF
-	-	TRBJ1-5	TRBV19	TGTGCCAGTAGTATAGTTGGCGGAGGTCAGCCCCAGCATTTT	CASSIVGGGQPQHF
-	TRBD1	TRBJ1-2	TRBV2	TGTGCCAGCAGCGCCACAGGGGCCGCACAACCTAACTATGGCTACACCTTC	CASSATGAAQPNYGYTF
-	-	TRBJ1-1	TRBV30	TGTGCCTGGAACAGCCAGTCGAACACTGAAGCTTTCTTT	CAWNSQSNTEAFF
-	-	TRBJ2-3	TRBV30	TGTGCCTGGAGTGGAGGTGTGGCGGGGCGCAGGGATACGCAGTATTTT	CAWSGGVAGRRDTQYF
-	-	TRBJ2-7	TRBV11-3	TGTGCCAGCAGCTTAGATTCGACGGGGGACCGCGAGCAGTACTTC	CASSLDSTGDREQYF
-	TRBD1	TRBJ1-1	TRBV19	TGTGCCAGTAGTTACAGGGGTACTGAAGCTTTCTTT	CASSYRGTEAFF
-	-	TRBJ2-5	TRBV12-3/TRBV12-4	TGTGCCAGCAGCCAAACGGGGGAAGAGACCCAGTACTTC	CASSQTGEETQYF
-	TRBD1	TRBJ2-3	TRBV2	TGTGCCAGCAGTGAGCAACCGGGACAGAACACAGATACGCAGTATTTT	CASSEQPGQNTDTQYF
-	TRBD2	TRBJ2-5	TRBV24-1	TGTGCCACCAGTGACACTAAAGCGGGATATAACCAAGAGACCCAGTACTTC	CATSDTKAGYNQETQYF
-	-	TRBJ2-7	TRBV30	TGTGCCTGGACTCCGTTAGCGGCCAGCTCCTACGAGCAGTACTTC	CAWTPLAASSYEQYF
-	TRBD2	TRBJ2-5	TRBV10-3	TGTGCCATCAGTGAGAGTCTAGCGGGACCACAAGAGACCCAGTACTTC	CAISESLAGPQETQYF
once	-	TRBJ2-7	TRBV19	TGTGCCAGTAGTATCTCGAGGTGGTCCTACGAGCAGTACTTC	CASSISRWSYEQYF
-	-	TRBJ2-5	TRBV9	TGTGCCAGCAGCGTAGGTGTAGCGCTTTCGGAGACCCAGTACTTC	CASSVGVALSETQYF
-	-	TRBJ2-2	TRBV18	TGTGCCAGCTCACCGTCGCTAGCCGCGAACACCGGGGAGCTGTTTTTT	CASSPSLAANTGELFF
-	-	TRBJ2-7	TRBV28	TGTGCCATCACGGGGGCGGGAGAAATATACGAGCAGTACTTC	CAITGAGEIYEQYF
-	TRBD1	TRBJ1-2	TRBV28	TGTGCCAGCAGTGGGTCGCTAGGGGGCCATGGCTACACCTTC	CASSGSLGGHGYTF
-	-	TRBJ1-2	TRBV7-2	TGTGCCAGCAGCTTTTCCCAGGGGTTCAACTATGGCTACACCTTC	CASSFSQGFNYGYTF
-	TRBD1	TRBJ1-2	TRBV27	TGTGCCAGCAGTCAAGGGACAGGGGGCTCTGGCTACACCTTC	CASSQGTGGSGYTF
-	-	TRBJ2-1	TRBV28	TGTGCCAGCAACGGACAACCTTACAATGAGCAGTTCTTC	CASNGQPYNEQFF
-	-	TRBJ1-5	TRBV9	TGTGCCAGCAGCGTAGATCCGGGTCGTCCCCAGCATTTT	CASSVDPGRPQHF
-	TRBD1	TRBJ1-3	TRBV28	TGTGCCAGCAGTTCGACAGGGGACTACCCCAAGGACCAGACCAGGTCTGGAAACACCATATATTTT	CASSSTGDYPKDQTRSGNTIYF
-	-	TRBJ1-1	TRBV7-9	TGTGCCAGCAGTGGGGGCCGAAAAGTGAACACTGAAGCTTTCTTT	CASSGGRKVNTEAFF
once	-	TRBJ1-2	TRBV12-5	TGTGCTAGTGGGCCCATGGGGGCGCGGGGCTACACCTTC	CASGPMGARGYTF
-	-	TRBJ1-2	TRBV6-5	TGTGCCAGCAGCCTAGGACAGAACTATGGCTACACCTTC	CASSLGQNYGYTF
-	TRBD1	TRBJ1-6	TRBV30	TGTGCCTGGAGGTTGGGGACAGAGAATTCACCCCTCCACTTT	CAWRLGTENSPLHF
few	TRBD1	TRBJ2-1	TRBV5-1	TGCGCCAGCAGCTTAGGGGACAGCAATGAGCAGTTCTTC	CASSLGDSNEQFF
-	-	TRBJ2-2	TRBV7-2	TGTGCCAGCAGCTTAGACCACAGGGCCGCCGGGGAGCTGTTTTTT	CASSLDHRAAGELFF